This T cell receptor (beta chain) stems from a study of cytomegalovirus exposure and HLA in healthy donors. General study results and limits: Reported performance of the classifier showed diagnosis of cytomegalovirus status with high specificity and sensitivity.

Unmatched junction bases numbered 4, after V lost 8 bases and J lost 3 bases. The CDR3 totals 14 residues. Germline lookup yields CDR1 LNHDA and CDR2 SQIVND (reference sequence). TCRdb keeps only in-frame clones here, not all; method: immunoSEQ multiplex PCR. The sample contains about 250,000 clones, roughly 90% of which appear only once. As regards this clone: Its cognate antigen is unknown.

The sequencing sample was made of PBMCs. This chain connects TRBV19 to TRBJ2-3; 11 bases align to TRBD1. The sequence was collected from a man between 18 and 35 years old in good health and CMV-seropositive. CDR3 residues: CASSDRGQTDTQYF. CDR3 DNA: TGTGCCAGTTCGGACAGGGGGCAAACAGATACGCAGTATTTT.